A single sample is the source of the 9 T cell receptor beta chains below, sequenced in a study of blood T cell repertoires in COVID-19 (dated by TCRdb to between 2020 and 2021). Library generation was performed with the immunoSEQ multiplex PCR assay. TCRdb limited this immuneACCESS table to in-frame rearrangements with V and J called. A share of clones is missing; checked studies link under half to unresolved V genes, and the rest is unexplained. This sample comprises 110,000 or so clones, more than 70% of them detected only once. The ten largest account for just over 5.5% of the sample. The sequenced material came from peripheral blood. The receptors originated from a woman in her sixties with COVID-19, enrolled during active disease.

This chain links TRBV19 with TRBJ2-7; 8 bases map to TRBD2. Germline CDR1 reads LNHDA; CDR2 reads SQIVND (reference sequence). The ends lost 8 bases at V and 1 base at J; junction bases unmatched: 7. The CDR3 totals 14 residues. In nucleotides, the CDR3 is TGTGCCAGTGGAAAGCGGGGGAGTTCCTACGAGCAGTACTTC. This translates into CASGKRGSSYEQYF.

Only one count was recorded for this clone. J is TRBJ1-2 and V is TRBV30, with TRBD1 matching over 8 bases. Germline CDR1 and CDR2: GTSNPN and SVGIG (reference sequence). CDR3 length: 13 residues. With 2 bases clipped from V and 4 bases from J, the junction kept 3 bases outside the gene matches. The CDR3 DNA is TGTGCCTGGAGTCGGGACAGGACCTATGGCTACACCTTC. Translating it yields CAWSRDRTYGYTF. The whole variable domain, filled in from reference TRBV30 and TRBJ1-2, reads SQTIHQWPATLVQPVGSPLSLECTVEGTSNPNLYWYRQAAGRGLQLLFYSVGIGQISSEVPQNLSASRPQDRQFILSSKKLLLSDSGFYLCAWSRDRTYGYTFGSGTRLTVV.

The chain has TRBV4-3 and TRBJ1-4, with 7 nucleotides matching TRBD1. CDR1 is LGHNA and CDR2 is YSLEER in the germline V gene. The CDR3 extends over 17 amino acids. V trimming: 1 base; J trimming: 3 bases; junction bases outside the gene matches: 8. CDR3 coding DNA: TGCGCCAGCAGCCAAGCCTATACCGGGACAGCTAATGAAAAACTGTTTTTT. This translates into CASSQAYTGTANEKLFF.

The chain links TRBV19 to TRBJ2-1, with a possible D match to TRBD2 (6 bases). CDR1 is LNHDA and CDR2 is SQIVND in the germline V gene (reference sequence). CDR3 length equals 16 residues. V gave up 4 bases and J gave up 1 base, with 14 bases separating them. DNA for the CDR3: TGTGCCAGTAGTACCGGGACTTATCGGTCCTACAATGAGCAGTTCTTC. It translates to CASSTGTYRSYNEQFF.

The chain combines TRBV4-3 with TRBJ2-2, with D possibly matching TRBD2 (5 bases). Trimming shortened V by 0 bases and J by 0 bases, and 8 bases separated the two germline ends. This CDR3 has 16 amino acids. Germline values: CDR1 LGHNA, CDR2 YSLEER. The CDR3 region is CASSQEPGTNTGELFF. In DNA form, the CDR3 reads TGCGCCAGCAGCCAAGAGCCGGGAACGAACACCGGGGAGCTGTTTTTT.

The rearrangement uses TRBV2 and TRBJ2-2, with 9 nucleotides matching TRBD2. Germline CDR1 reads SNHLY; CDR2 reads FYNNEI. Trimming took 2 bases from V and 5 from J; bases not matched to a gene: 6. The CDR3 runs to 16 residues. The CDR3 nucleotides are TGTGCCAGCAGTGAATCAGCGGGGGGATTAACCGGGGAGCTGTTTTTT. Residues: CASSESAGGLTGELFF. The whole variable domain, remainder taken from reference TRBV2 and TRBJ2-2, is EPEVTQTPSHQVTQMGQEVILRCVPISNHLYFYWYRQILGQKVEFLVSFYNNEISEKSEIFDDQFSVERPDGSNFTLKIRSTKLEDSAMYFCASSESAGGLTGELFFGEGSRLTVL.

The chain couples TRBV2 to TRBJ1-5; TRBD1 matches at 7 bases. The J segment lost 2 bases and the V segment lost 6 bases, leaving 10 bases of the junction unmatched. The germline CDR1 and CDR2 sequences are SNHLY and FYNNEI. The CDR3 contains 16 residues. The CDR3 spells CASSRGDRWGNQPQHF. The CDR3 DNA reads as TGTGCCAGCAGCAGAGGGGACAGATGGGGCAATCAGCCCCAGCATTTT.

This chain uses TRBV5-1 with TRBJ1-1, with TRBD1 matching 9 bases. CDR3 size: 16 residues. The ends lost 0 bases at V and 6 bases at J; junction bases unmatched: 9. CDR1 and CDR2 from the germline V gene are SGHRS and YFSETQ. In DNA form, the CDR3 reads TGCGCCAGCAGCTTGGCCGGGACAGGGTATCTCGCTGAAGCTTTCTTT. Its translation: CASSLAGTGYLAEAFF.

The chain employs TRBV6-2 or TRBV6-3 and TRBJ2-7, with a possible D match to TRBD1 (6 bases). Trimming took off 5 bases at V and 0 bases at J, with 14 bases between the two ends. Germline V lookup: CDR1 MNHEY, CDR2 SVGEGT. The CDR3 runs to 15 residues. CDR3 bases: TGTGCCAGCAGTCCCCCAGGGACACACTCCTACGAGCAGTACTTC. Its protein is CASSPPGTHSYEQYF.